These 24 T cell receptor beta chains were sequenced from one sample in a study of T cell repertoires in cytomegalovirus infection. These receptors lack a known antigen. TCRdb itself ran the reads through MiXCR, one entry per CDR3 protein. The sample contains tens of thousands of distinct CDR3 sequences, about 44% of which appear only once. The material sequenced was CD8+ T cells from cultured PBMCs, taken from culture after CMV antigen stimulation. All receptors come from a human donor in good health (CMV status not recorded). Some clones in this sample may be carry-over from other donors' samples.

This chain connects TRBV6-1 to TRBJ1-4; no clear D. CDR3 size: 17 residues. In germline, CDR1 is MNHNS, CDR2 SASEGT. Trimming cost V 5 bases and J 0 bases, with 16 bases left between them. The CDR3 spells CASSSAQAIATNEKLFF. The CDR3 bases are TGTGCCAGCAGTAGCGCGCAGGCGATTGCAACTAATGAAAAACTGTTTTTT.

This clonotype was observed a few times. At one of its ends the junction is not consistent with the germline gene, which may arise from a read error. The CDR3 region is CASSLERRGTGELFF. The CDR3 coding sequence is TGTGCCAGTAGTTTAGAGCGTAGGGGTACCGGGGAGCTGTTTTTT. The chain joins TRBV19 to TRBJ2-2; maybe TRBD1 (5 bases). This CDR3 has 15 amino acids. The germline gives CDR1 LNHDA, CDR2 SQIVND (reference sequence).

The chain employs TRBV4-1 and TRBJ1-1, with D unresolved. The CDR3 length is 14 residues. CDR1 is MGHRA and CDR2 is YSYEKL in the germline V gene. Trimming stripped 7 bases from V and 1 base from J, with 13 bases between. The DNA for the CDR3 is TGCGCCAGCACCCGGCCGGGAAGGAACACTGAAGCTTTCTTT. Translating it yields CASTRPGRNTEAFF.

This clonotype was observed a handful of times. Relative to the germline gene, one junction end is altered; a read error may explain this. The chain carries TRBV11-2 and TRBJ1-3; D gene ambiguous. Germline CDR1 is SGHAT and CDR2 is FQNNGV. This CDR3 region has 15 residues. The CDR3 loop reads CASRKGVHSGNTIYF. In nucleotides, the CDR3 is TGTGCCAGCAGGAAAGGAGTCCACTCTGGGAACACCATATATTTT.

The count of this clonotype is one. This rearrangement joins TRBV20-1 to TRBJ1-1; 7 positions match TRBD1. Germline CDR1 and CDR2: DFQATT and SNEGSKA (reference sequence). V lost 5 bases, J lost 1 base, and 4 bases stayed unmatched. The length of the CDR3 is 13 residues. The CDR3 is CSAHTGENTEAFF. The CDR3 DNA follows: TGCAGTGCTCATACAGGGGAGAACACTGAAGCTTTCTTT.

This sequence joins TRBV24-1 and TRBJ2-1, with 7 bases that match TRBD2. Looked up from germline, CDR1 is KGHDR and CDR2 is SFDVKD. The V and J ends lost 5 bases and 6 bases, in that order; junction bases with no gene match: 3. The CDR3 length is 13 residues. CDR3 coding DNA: TGTGCCACCAGTGGGGGGGAGGGCAATGAGCAGTTCTTC. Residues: CATSGGEGNEQFF.

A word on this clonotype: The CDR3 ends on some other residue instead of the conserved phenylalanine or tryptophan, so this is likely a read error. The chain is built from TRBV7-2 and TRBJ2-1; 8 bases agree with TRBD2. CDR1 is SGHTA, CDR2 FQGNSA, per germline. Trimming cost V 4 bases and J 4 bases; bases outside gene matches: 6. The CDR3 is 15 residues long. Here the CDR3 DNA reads TGTGCCAGCAGCTCTACTAGCGGACAGTACAATGAGCAGTTCGTC. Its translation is CASSSTSGQYNEQFV.

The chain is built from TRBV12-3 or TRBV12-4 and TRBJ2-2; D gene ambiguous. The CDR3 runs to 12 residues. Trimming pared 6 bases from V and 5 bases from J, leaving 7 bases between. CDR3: CASSTYTGELFF. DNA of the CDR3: TGTGCCAGCAGCACGTATACCGGGGAGCTGTTTTTT.

CDR3 bases: TGTGCCAGCAGTTTAAGGGATGAGGGGACAGGGTCCTACAATGAGCAGTTCTTC. Protein product: CASSLRDEGTGSYNEQFF. This chain uses TRBV27 with TRBJ2-1; TRBD1 matches at 9 bases. The CDR3 contains 18 residues. V shed 2 bases, J shed 1 base, and the junction held 9 bases outside the gene matches. Per germline, CDR1 MNHEY and CDR2 SMNVEV (reference sequence).

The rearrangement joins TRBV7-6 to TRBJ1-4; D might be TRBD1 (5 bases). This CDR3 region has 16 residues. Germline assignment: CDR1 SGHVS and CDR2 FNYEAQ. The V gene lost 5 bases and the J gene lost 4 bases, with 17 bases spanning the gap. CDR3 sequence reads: CASSPLGGGNNEKLFF. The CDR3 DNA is TGTGCCAGCAGCCCGCTCGGGGGGGGGAATAATGAAAAACTGTTTTTT. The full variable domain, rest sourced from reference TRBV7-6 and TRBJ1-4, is GAGVSQSPRYKVTKRGQDVALRCDPISGHVSLYWYRQALGQGPEFLTYFNYEAQQDKSGLPNDRFSAERPEGSISTLTIQRTEQRDSAMYRCASSPLGGGNNEKLFFGSGTQLSVL.

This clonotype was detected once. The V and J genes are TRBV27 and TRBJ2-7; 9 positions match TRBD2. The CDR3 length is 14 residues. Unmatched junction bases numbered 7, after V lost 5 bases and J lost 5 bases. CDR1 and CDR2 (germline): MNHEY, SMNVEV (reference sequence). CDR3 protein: CASSRSAGGHEQYF. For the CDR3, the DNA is TGTGCCAGCAGTAGGTCAGCGGGAGGCCACGAGCAGTACTTC.

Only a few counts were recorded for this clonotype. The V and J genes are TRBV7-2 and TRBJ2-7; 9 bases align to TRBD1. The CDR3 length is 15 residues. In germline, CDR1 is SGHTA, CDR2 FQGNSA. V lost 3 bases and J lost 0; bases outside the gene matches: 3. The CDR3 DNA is TGTGCCAGCAGCTTCAGACAGGGGGTCTCCTACGAGCAGTACTTC. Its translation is CASSFRQGVSYEQYF. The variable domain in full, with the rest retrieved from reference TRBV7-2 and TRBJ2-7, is GAGVSQSPSNKVTEKGKDVELRCDPISGHTALYWYRQSLGQGLEFLIYFQGNSAPDKSGLPSDRFSAERTGGSVSTLTIQRTQQEDSAVYLCASSFRQGVSYEQYFGPGTRLTVT.

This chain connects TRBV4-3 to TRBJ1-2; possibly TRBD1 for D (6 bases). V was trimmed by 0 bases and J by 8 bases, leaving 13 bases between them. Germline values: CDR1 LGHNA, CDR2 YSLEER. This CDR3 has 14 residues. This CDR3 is CASSQDRGAEGYTF. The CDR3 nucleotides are TGCGCCAGCAGCCAAGATCGGGGGGCGGAAGGCTACACCTTC.

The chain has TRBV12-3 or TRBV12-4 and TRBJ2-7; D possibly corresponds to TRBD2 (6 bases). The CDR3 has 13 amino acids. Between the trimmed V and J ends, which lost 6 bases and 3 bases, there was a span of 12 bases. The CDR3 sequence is CASRHTSHYEQYF. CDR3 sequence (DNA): TGTGCCAGCAGGCATACTAGCCACTACGAGCAGTACTTC.

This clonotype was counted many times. CDR3 protein: CASSLTAHTQYF. The CDR3 DNA sequence: TGTGCCAGCAGTTTGACAGCTCACACGCAGTATTTT. The J gene is TRBJ2-3, the V gene TRBV11-2; tentative D call: TRBD1 (5 bases). Per germline, CDR1 SGHAT and CDR2 FQNNGV. The CDR3 has 12 residues. The V and J ends lost 6 bases and 9 bases respectively, with 13 bases between them.

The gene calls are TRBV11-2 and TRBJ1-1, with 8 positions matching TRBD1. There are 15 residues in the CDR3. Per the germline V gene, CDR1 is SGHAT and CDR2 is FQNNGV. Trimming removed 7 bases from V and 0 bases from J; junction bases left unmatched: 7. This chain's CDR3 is CASTPGQEMNTEAFF. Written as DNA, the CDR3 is TGTGCCAGCACCCCGGGACAGGAGATGAACACTGAAGCTTTCTTT.

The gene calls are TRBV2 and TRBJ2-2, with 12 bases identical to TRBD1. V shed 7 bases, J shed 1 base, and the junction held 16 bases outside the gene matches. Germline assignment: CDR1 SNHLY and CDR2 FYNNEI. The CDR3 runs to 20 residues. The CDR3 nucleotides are TGTGCCAGCATACCCCAGGGGGGACAGGGGGCCTACCTGAACACCGGGGAGCTGTTTTTT. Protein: CASIPQGGQGAYLNTGELFF.

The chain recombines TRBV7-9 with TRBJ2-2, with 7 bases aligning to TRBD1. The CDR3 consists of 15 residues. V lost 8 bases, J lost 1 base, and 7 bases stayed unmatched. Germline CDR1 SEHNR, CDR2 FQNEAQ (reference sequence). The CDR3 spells CASVRTGQNTGELFF. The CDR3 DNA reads TGTGCCAGCGTACGGACAGGCCAGAACACCGGGGAGCTGTTTTTT.

CDR3 loop: CASSLGGQREIDTQYF. The DNA for the CDR3 is TGTGCCAGCAGTTTAGGGGGGCAGCGGGAGATAGATACGCAGTATTTT. The rearrangement links TRBV28 to TRBJ2-3; TRBD2 matches 8 bases. V shed 2 bases, J shed 5 bases, and the junction held 9 bases outside the gene matches. The CDR3 contains 16 residues. The germline CDR1 and CDR2 sequences are MDHEN and SYDVKM. The whole variable domain, filled in from reference TRBV28 and TRBJ2-3, reads DVKVTQSSRYLVKRTGEKVFLECVQDMDHENMFWYRQDPGLGLRLIYFSYDVKMKEKGDIPEGYSVSREKKERFSLILESASTNQTSMYLCASSLGGQREIDTQYFGPGTRLTVL.

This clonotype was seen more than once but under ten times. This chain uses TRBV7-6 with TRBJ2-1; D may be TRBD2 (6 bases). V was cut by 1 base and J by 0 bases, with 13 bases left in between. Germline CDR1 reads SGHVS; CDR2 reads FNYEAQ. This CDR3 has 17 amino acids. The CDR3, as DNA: TGTGCCAGCAGCTTAGGTGTCATCGGGAGCTCCTACAATGAGCAGTTCTTC. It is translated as CASSLGVIGSSYNEQFF.

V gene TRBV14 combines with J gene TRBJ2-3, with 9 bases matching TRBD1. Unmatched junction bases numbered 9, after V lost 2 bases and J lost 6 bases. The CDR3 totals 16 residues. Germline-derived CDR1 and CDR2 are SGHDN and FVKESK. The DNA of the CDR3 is TGTGCCAGCAGCCAATTCAGGACAGGGGTTCTGGATACGCAGTATTTT. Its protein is CASSQFRTGVLDTQYF.

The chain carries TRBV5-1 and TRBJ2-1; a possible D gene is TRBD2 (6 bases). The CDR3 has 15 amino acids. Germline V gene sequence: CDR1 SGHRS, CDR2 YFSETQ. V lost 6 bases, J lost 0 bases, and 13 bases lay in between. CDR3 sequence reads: CASTPGTRSYNEQFF. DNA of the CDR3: TGCGCCAGCACCCCAGGGACTCGCTCCTACAATGAGCAGTTCTTC.

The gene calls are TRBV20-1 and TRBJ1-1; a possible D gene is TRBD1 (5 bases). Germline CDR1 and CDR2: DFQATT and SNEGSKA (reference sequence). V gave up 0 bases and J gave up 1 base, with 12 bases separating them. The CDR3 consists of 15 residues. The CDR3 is CSARDPGQGNTEAFF. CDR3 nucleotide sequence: TGCAGTGCTAGAGATCCGGGGCAGGGGAACACTGAAGCTTTCTTT.

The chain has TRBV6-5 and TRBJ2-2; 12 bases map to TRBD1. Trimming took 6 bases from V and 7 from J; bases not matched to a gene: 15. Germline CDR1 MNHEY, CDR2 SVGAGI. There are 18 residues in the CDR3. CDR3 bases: TGTGCCAGCAGCTACCACCGGGACAGGGGGCAAGTGGGCGGGGAGCTGTTTTTT. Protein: CASSYHRDRGQVGGELFF.